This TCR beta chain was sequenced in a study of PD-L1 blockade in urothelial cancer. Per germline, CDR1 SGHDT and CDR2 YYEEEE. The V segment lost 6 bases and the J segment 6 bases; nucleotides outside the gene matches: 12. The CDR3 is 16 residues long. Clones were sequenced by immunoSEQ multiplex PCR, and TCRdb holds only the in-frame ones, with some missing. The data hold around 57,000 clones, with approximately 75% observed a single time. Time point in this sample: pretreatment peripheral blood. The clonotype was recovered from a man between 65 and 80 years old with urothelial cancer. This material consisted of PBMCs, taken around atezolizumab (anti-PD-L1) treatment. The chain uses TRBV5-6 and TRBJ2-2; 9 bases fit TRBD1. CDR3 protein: CASNMTGTGRSGELFF. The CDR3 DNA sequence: TGTGCCAGCAACATGACCGGGACAGGGAGGTCCGGGGAGCTGTTTTTT.